The clone carrying this T cell receptor beta chain has at least ten counts. Germline V CDR1 and CDR2: SGHRS, YFSETQ. This CDR3 is 14 amino acids long. Trimming pared 1 base from V and 0 bases from J, leaving 7 bases between. The TCR beta CDR3 regions underwent amplification using RNA transcripts as the source. Researchers ran a first-round RT-PCR on the TCR CDR3 using the HTBI primer set. TCRdb ran MiXCR on the multiplex PCR reads and lists one entry per CDR3 protein. Altogether a few hundred thousand distinct CDR3 sequences are present, about a fifth being singletons, with the ten largest covering 3% to 4%. These data belong to a study of T cells in Graves' hyperthyroidism and ophthalmopathy. Patients were aged 18 to 65, had disease duration under 2 months, and had newly diagnosed hyperthyroidism. Diagnosis relied on clinical symptoms, serum thyroxine and TRAb, thyroid ultrasound and orbital computed tomography.

The source is a woman in her late teens or twenties with Graves' hyperthyroidism. The sequencing input was blood. The rearrangement links TRBV5-1 to TRBJ1-1, with D hard to call. The CDR3: CASSLIEMNTEAFF. In DNA, the CDR3 is TGCGCCAGCAGCTTGATAGAAATGAACACTGAAGCTTTCTTT.